The clone carrying this TCR beta chain was found once. Its antigen is as yet unknown. The data belong to a study of cytomegalovirus exposure and HLA in healthy donors. Study results and caveats: Based on reports, TCR beta sequences accurately predicted HLA-A and HLA-B alleles for most subjects.

PCR primers comprised 60 Vbeta and 13 Jbeta primers. Assay: immunoSEQ multiplex PCR; the TCRdb copy retains only in-frame clones and omits some. The sample lists roughly 130,000 clones, roughly four fifths seen once, with 1.3% in the top ten. V lost 0 bases, J lost 0 bases, and 21 bases lay in between. Per the germline V gene, CDR1 is SGHAT and CDR2 is FQNNGV. The CDR3 has 20 amino acids. The chain employs TRBV11-2 and TRBJ1-3, with D possibly TRBD1 on 5 matching bases. The sample taken for sequencing was PBMCs. This receptor was identified in a woman in her thirties or forties in good health and CMV-seronegative. CDR3 loop: CASSLESRDLWDYSGNTIYF. The CDR3 nucleotides are TGTGCCAGCAGCTTAGAATCACGGGATTTGTGGGACTACTCTGGAAACACCATATATTTT.